This TCR beta chain was profiled in a study of CD8 T cells in ankylosing spondylitis (dated 2017 in TCRdb). About the investigation overall: T cell receptor beta repertoires were profiled in healthy donors and ankylosing spondylitis patients so that disease-linked TCR variants could be found. The full study cohort comprised around 25 ankylosing spondylitis patients and 85 to 120 healthy donors. Peripheral blood was sampled, and synovial fluid was also collected from ankylosing spondylitis patients.

This clonotype was seen more than once but under ten times. Its specific antigen is unknown. Base qualities were left out, and no much larger clone turns up one base away. General conclusions and limits of the study: The disease-linked clones showed a CD8+ phenotype and occurred at relatively low frequencies in peripheral blood. The disease-linked clones were reported as significantly enriched in matched synovial fluid samples from ankylosing spondylitis patients. Some motif variants had previously been reported in the synovial fluid and blood of reactive arthritis patients, which suggests shared mechanisms of disease initiation. Blood from ankylosing spondylitis patients appeared to be characterized by a TCR beta motif composed of about eight highly homologous amino acid variants.

Sequenced using an Illumina HiSeq 2500. Quantitative 5'-RACE with molecular barcodes was used to prepare TCR beta libraries. Processing in the source paper ran as follows. Disease-linked TCR variants were identified with a new computational method built on a probabilistic model of VDJ rearrangement. TCRdb ran its own pipeline on the public reads, namely fastp trimming at Q25 and MiXCR clone calling, and kept in-frame beta chains. Merged by CDR3 protein, the rows form single entries marked with the most common genes and DNA. The authors' filters were not applied to this entry. This sample holds approximately 250,000 distinct CDR3 sequences; roughly 32% were observed only once. Approximately 4.6% of the sample comes from the top ten. Its CDR3 holds 13 amino acids, cysteine through phenylalanine. Of all the DNA, just the CDR3 is kept, 39 bases in frame from base 1. The germline ends are 10 bases apart after V is trimmed by 1 base and J by 7 bases. CDR1 is given as DFQATT and CDR2 as SNEGSKA, both from the germline V gene (reference sequence).

The clonotype comes from a male donor with ankylosing spondylitis or in good health (not recorded which). Sequencing input: blood, either unsorted or a sorted T cell fraction (not recorded which). The V and J genes are TRBV20-1 and TRBJ2-2; no D gene is confidently identified. The CDR3 reads CSARGGVGGELFF. The bases read TGCAGTGCTAGAGGTGGGGTCGGCGGGGAGCTGTTTTTT.